The 31 T cell receptor beta chains listed next were all sequenced from one sample in a study of identifying expanded T cells in peripheral blood. Sequencing was performed with immunoSEQ multiplex PCR; in TCRdb, only in-frame clones are kept and a portion is missing. This table has 85,000 to 120,000 clones, around 88% appearing once. Sequences were obtained from blood. The source is a person aged 18-70 years in good health.

The gene calls are TRBV7-9 and TRBJ2-7, with TRBD2 matching 8 bases. The trim removed 4 bases at V and 3 bases at J, leaving 8 bases unmatched. This CDR3 region has 15 residues. CDR1 is SEHNR and CDR2 is FQNEAQ in the germline V gene (reference sequence). DNA for the CDR3: TGTGCCAGCAGCTCACCCGGGGGGGTCGTCTACGAGCAGTACTTC. Translated: CASSSPGGVVYEQYF.

This chain links TRBV11-2 with TRBJ1-4; D remains unclear. The germline V gene has CDR1 SGHAT and CDR2 FQNNGV. This CDR3 region has 14 residues. V was shortened by 4 bases and J by 3 bases, with 9 bases between the two germline ends. The CDR3 DNA is TGTGCCAGCAGCTCCAGGAGATCTAATGAAAAACTGTTTTTT. Translating it yields CASSSRRSNEKLFF.

The chain joins TRBV18 to TRBJ2-7, with TRBD1 as a possible D gene (5 bases). This CDR3 is 14 amino acids long. Germline CDR1 and CDR2: KGHSH and LQKENI. Trimming pared 5 bases from V and 2 bases from J, leaving 13 bases between. CDR3 sequence: CASSTRQFTYEQYF. The CDR3 DNA sequence: TGTGCCAGCTCAACCCGACAGTTTACCTACGAGCAGTACTTC.

The chain uses TRBV7-3 and TRBJ2-7; D possibly corresponds to TRBD2 (6 bases). The CDR3 has 13 residues. V lost 4 bases, J lost 4 bases, and 11 bases lay in between. The germline gives CDR1 SGHTA, CDR2 FQGTGA. In DNA, the CDR3 is TGTGCCAGCAGCTCAAATAGCGGATACGAGCAGTACTTC. This encodes CASSSNSGYEQYF.

This rearrangement joins TRBV7-8 to TRBJ2-1; the D is unclear. CDR1 is SGHVS, CDR2 FQNEAQ, per germline. V lost 3 bases, J lost 9 bases, and 12 bases lay in between. The length of the CDR3 is 13 residues. The DNA for the CDR3 is TGTGCCAGCAGCTTTTCCCGCGAGAGTGAGCAGTTCTTC. Its protein is CASSFSRESEQFF.

J is TRBJ1-5 and V is TRBV18; 7 nucleotides align to TRBD1. Trimming cost V 3 bases and J 4 bases; bases outside gene matches: 9. The V gene's germline CDR1 is KGHSH and CDR2 LQKENI. This CDR3 has 16 amino acids. CDR3 loop: CASSPEEGALNQPQHF. The CDR3 DNA sequence: TGTGCCAGCTCACCCGAGGAGGGGGCGCTGAATCAGCCCCAGCATTTT.

J is TRBJ2-3 and V is TRBV28; D may match TRBD1 or TRBD2 (6 bases each). The germline CDR1 and CDR2 sequences are MDHEN and SYDVKM. V lost 3 bases to trimming and J lost 2 bases, with 12 bases between them. The CDR3 is 15 residues long. The CDR3 nucleotides read TGTGCCAGCAGTTTTTGGGCGGGACACACAGATACGCAGTATTTT. Encoded protein: CASSFWAGHTDTQYF.

The rearrangement uses TRBV28 and TRBJ2-7, with D perhaps TRBD1 (6 bases). This CDR3 comprises 16 residues. Between the trimmed V and J ends, which lost 5 bases and 3 bases, there was a span of 20 bases. Germline assignment: CDR1 MDHEN and CDR2 SYDVKM. The CDR3 protein is CASSPFTDRSYYEQYF. CDR3 DNA: TGTGCCAGCAGTCCATTCACCGACAGGAGTTACTACGAGCAGTACTTC.

The chain links TRBV4-1 to TRBJ2-3, with 7 bases aligning to TRBD2. Germline-derived CDR1 and CDR2 are MGHRA and YSYEKL. Germline trimming cut 0 bases from V and 0 bases from J; bases unmatched to any gene: 12. This CDR3 spans 19 amino acids. CDR3: CASSQDFFGGSASTDTQYF. The CDR3 DNA is TGCGCCAGCAGCCAAGATTTCTTCGGCGGGAGCGCTAGCACAGATACGCAGTATTTT.

The chain combines TRBV7-9 with TRBJ2-2; 9 positions match TRBD2. Trimming at V came to 8 bases and at J to 4 bases, leaving 5 bases not matched to a gene. The CDR3 is 14 amino acids. From germline, CDR1 is SEHNR and CDR2 FQNEAQ (reference sequence). The CDR3 reads CASEREASTGELFF. CDR3 DNA sequence: TGTGCCAGCGAGCGGGAGGCGAGCACCGGGGAGCTGTTTTTT.

The chain carries TRBV10-3 and TRBJ2-3; 12 bases align to TRBD2. This CDR3 region has 16 residues. The germline V gene encodes CDR1 ENHRY and CDR2 SYGVKD. V shed 7 bases and J 0 bases; nucleotides not matched to a gene: 5. The CDR3 nucleotides are TGTGCCATCACTACGACTAGCGGGGGAAGCACAGATACGCAGTATTTT. This translates into CAITTTSGGSTDTQYF.

The chain recombines TRBV7-8 with TRBJ1-3, with TRBD1 matching over 7 bases. V gave up 1 base and J gave up 0 bases; unmatched junction bases: 6. This CDR3 region has 17 residues. The germline V gene has CDR1 SGHVS and CDR2 FQNEAQ. The CDR3 region has the DNA TGTGCCAGCAGCTTAGGCCGACAGGGCCTCTCTGGAAACACCATATATTTT. Translated, it gives CASSLGRQGLSGNTIYF.

This rearrangement joins TRBV27 to TRBJ2-2; D not resolved. The CDR3 length is 13 residues. The germline gives CDR1 MNHEY, CDR2 SMNVEV (reference sequence). V was trimmed by 4 bases and J by 8 bases, leaving 11 bases between them. The DNA of the CDR3 is TGTGCCAGCAGTTCTGCCCGGTGGGGGGAGCTGTTTTTT. This translates into CASSSARWGELFF.

The rearrangement joins TRBV27 to TRBJ2-7; 7 bases match TRBD1. Germline CDR1 reads MNHEY; CDR2 reads SMNVEV (reference sequence). J lost 0 bases, V lost 3 bases, and 11 bases had no gene match. This CDR3 spans 17 amino acids. CDR3 protein: CASSFSPSGTDSYEQYF. The CDR3 bases are TGTGCCAGCAGTTTCTCTCCCTCCGGGACAGACTCCTACGAGCAGTACTTC.

V is TRBV13 and J is TRBJ2-1, with D possibly TRBD1 on 5 matching bases. Germline V gene data show CDR1 as PRHDT and CDR2 as FYEKMQ (reference sequence). This CDR3 is 14 amino acids long. Trimming cost V 0 bases and J 4 bases, with 7 bases left between them. The CDR3 is CASSLGRQYNEQFF. DNA for the CDR3: TGTGCCAGCAGCTTAGGAAGACAGTACAATGAGCAGTTCTTC.

The chain recombines TRBV5-1 with TRBJ2-3; D may be TRBD2 (5 bases). V lost 3 bases, J lost 4 bases, and 9 bases lay in between. CDR1 SGHRS and CDR2 YFSETQ come from the germline V gene. The CDR3 runs to 13 residues. CDR3 loop: CASSYGGSDTQYF. DNA of the CDR3: TGCGCCAGCAGCTACGGAGGTTCAGATACGCAGTATTTT.

The chain combines TRBV18 with TRBJ1-1; a possible D gene is TRBD1 (6 bases). The CDR3 contains 12 residues. Trimming shortened V by 2 bases and J by 7 bases, and 8 bases separated the two germline ends. Germline-derived CDR1 and CDR2 are KGHSH and LQKENI. The CDR3 DNA reads TGTGCCAGCTCACCAACAGGGATTGAAGCTTTCTTT. It yields the protein CASSPTGIEAFF.

This rearrangement joins TRBV2 to TRBJ2-1; 11 bases map to TRBD2. This CDR3 spans 16 amino acids. The germline V gene has CDR1 SNHLY and CDR2 FYNNEI. V was clipped by 7 bases and J by 0 bases; unmatched bases: 5. DNA of the CDR3: TGTGCCAGCACGCCGGGACTAGCGGACTCCTACAATGAGCAGTTCTTC. It codes for CASTPGLADSYNEQFF. Full variable domain (outside the CDR3, taken from reference TRBV2 and TRBJ2-1): EPEVTQTPSHQVTQMGQEVILRCVPISNHLYFYWYRQILGQKVEFLVSFYNNEISEKSEIFDDQFSVERPDGSNFTLKIRSTKLEDSAMYFCASTPGLADSYNEQFFGPGTRLTVL.

The chain is built from TRBV7-9 and TRBJ1-4; possibly TRBD1 for D (6 bases). V dropped 3 bases and J dropped 8 bases, with 16 bases sitting between them. The CDR3 is 15 residues long. The germline V gene encodes CDR1 SEHNR and CDR2 FQNEAQ (reference sequence). The CDR3: CASSFQGRTYEKLFF. DNA of the CDR3: TGTGCCAGCAGCTTCCAGGGGCGAACTTACGAAAAACTGTTTTTT.

This clone came up a few times. This chain joins TRBV7-8 and TRBJ2-7; 7 bases align to TRBD1. The CDR3 spans 14 residues. Germline CDR1 and CDR2: SGHVS and FQNEAQ. The ends lost 7 bases at V and 5 bases at J; junction bases unmatched: 11. The CDR3 DNA reads TGTGCCAGCACCTGGGAAGGGGGCATCAACGAGCAGTACTTC. It translates to CASTWEGGINEQYF.

The chain has TRBV11-3 and TRBJ2-7; the D gene is possibly TRBD2 (5 bases). Germline loops: CDR1 SGHNT, CDR2 YENEEA. V was pared by 1 base and J by 3 bases, with 10 bases between. The CDR3 spans 14 residues. The CDR3 bases are TGTGCCAGCAGCTTAGGAGGGCTCTACTACGAGCAGTACTTC. It codes for CASSLGGLYYEQYF.

This chain links TRBV28 with TRBJ2-7; 9 bases map to TRBD1. This CDR3 has 16 amino acids. Germline CDR1 MDHEN, CDR2 SYDVKM. Losses at the gene ends were 6 bases for V and 3 bases for J; bases not matched to a gene: 12. CDR3 in DNA: TGTGCCAGCAGCGCGACTCAGACAGGGGGTGACTACGAGCAGTACTTC. Translation: CASSATQTGGDYEQYF.

The rearrangement joins TRBV6-5 to TRBJ2-7, with 11 positions matching TRBD1. The CDR3 is 16 amino acids. V was clipped by 4 bases and J by 1 base; unmatched bases: 6. CDR1 is MNHEY and CDR2 is SVGAGI in the germline V gene. This CDR3 is CASSWLGDRGSYEQYF. CDR3 bases: TGTGCCAGCAGTTGGTTAGGGGACAGGGGGTCCTACGAGCAGTACTTC.

This clone was found once. This chain joins TRBV10-3 and TRBJ1-6; possibly TRBD1 for D (5 bases). CDR1 ENHRY and CDR2 SYGVKD come from the germline V gene. This CDR3 has 14 residues. V was pared by 10 bases and J by 1 base, with 11 bases between. CDR3 sequence reads: CATGGASYNSPLHF. The CDR3 DNA follows: TGTGCCACCGGAGGGGCATCCTATAATTCACCCCTCCACTTT.

This chain connects TRBV28 to TRBJ2-2; D ambiguous. Germline V gene lookup returns CDR1 MDHEN and CDR2 SYDVKM. V was trimmed by 2 bases and J by 7 bases, leaving 11 bases between them. The CDR3 is 14 amino acids. In nucleotides, the CDR3 is TGTGCCAGCAGTTTAGGCCCGCTCTACGGGGAGCTGTTTTTT. Its translation is CASSLGPLYGELFF.

The V and J genes are TRBV14 and TRBJ1-1; possibly TRBD1 for D (5 bases). Germline V gives CDR1 SGHDN, CDR2 FVKESK. V lost 0 bases to trimming and J lost 2 bases, with 13 bases between them. This CDR3 spans 16 amino acids. The CDR3, as DNA: TGTGCCAGCAGCCAAGATTATCGGGGGTATAACACTGAAGCTTTCTTT. This sequence encodes CASSQDYRGYNTEAFF.

The rearrangement uses TRBV11-2 and TRBJ2-1, with 12 positions matching TRBD2. V dropped 6 bases and J dropped 0; count of bases not matched to a gene: 9. Germline V gives CDR1 SGHAT, CDR2 FQNNGV. The CDR3 totals 18 residues. The CDR3 nucleotides are TGTGCCAGCAGATCACTAGCGGGGGGTCCGAGCTCCTACAATGAGCAGTTCTTC. This translates into CASRSLAGGPSSYNEQFF.

The chain combines TRBV7-9 with TRBJ1-1; no firm D call. Germline assignment: CDR1 SEHNR and CDR2 FQNEAQ (reference sequence). The CDR3 covers 14 residues. The ends were cut back, 6 bases at V and 4 bases at J, with 15 bases in the middle. The CDR3 DNA reads as TGTGCCAGCAGTTACCGTTCTCGGGGCACTGAAGCTTTCTTT. Translation gives CASSYRSRGTEAFF.

The rearrangement links TRBV25-1 to TRBJ2-7; TRBD1 is a possible D gene (6 bases). CDR1 MGHDK and CDR2 SYGVNS come from the germline V gene. Trimming removed 8 bases from V and 4 bases from J, with 15 bases in between. The CDR3 covers 13 residues. In nucleotides, the CDR3 is TGTGCCAGCGGTCGGGACACCGCGTACGAGCAGTACTTC. Protein product: CASGRDTAYEQYF.

Comment on this clone: Within the sample, other DNA sequences also encode this same CDR3. V is TRBV9 and J is TRBJ1-1; D remains unclear. V was shortened by 3 bases and J by 1 base, with 4 bases between the two germline ends. CDR1 is SGDLS, CDR2 YYNGEE, per germline. This CDR3 comprises 12 residues. The CDR3 DNA reads TGTGCCAGCAGCGGTCAGAACACTGAAGCTTTCTTT. It yields the protein CASSGQNTEAFF.

V and J are TRBV9 and TRBJ1-2; possible D gene TRBD1, 6 bases. Between the trimmed V and J ends, which lost 4 bases and 8 bases, there was a span of 18 bases. The CDR3 has 14 residues. CDR1 is SGDLS, CDR2 YYNGEE, per germline. In DNA, the CDR3 is TGTGCCAGCAGCACCCAAGGGGGGGCGGGAGGCTACACCTTC. Protein product: CASSTQGGAGGYTF.